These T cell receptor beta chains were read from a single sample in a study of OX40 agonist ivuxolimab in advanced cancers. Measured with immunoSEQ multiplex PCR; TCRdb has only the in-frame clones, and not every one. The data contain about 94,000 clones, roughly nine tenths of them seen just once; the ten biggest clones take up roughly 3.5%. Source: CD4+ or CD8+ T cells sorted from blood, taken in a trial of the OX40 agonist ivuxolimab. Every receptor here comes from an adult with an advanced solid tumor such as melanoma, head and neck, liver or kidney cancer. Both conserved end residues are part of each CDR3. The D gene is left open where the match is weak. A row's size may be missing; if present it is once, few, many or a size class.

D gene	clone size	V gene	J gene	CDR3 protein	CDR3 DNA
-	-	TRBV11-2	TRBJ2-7	CASSHEGRPGYEQYF	TGTGCCAGCAGCCACGAGGGGCGGCCCGGCTACGAGCAGTACTTC
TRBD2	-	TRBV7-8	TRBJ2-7	CASSLTSGGASEQYF	TGTGCCAGCAGCTTGACTAGCGGGGGGGCCAGCGAGCAGTACTTC
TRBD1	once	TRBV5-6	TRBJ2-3	CASRSGTVTDTQYF	TGTGCCAGCAGATCCGGGACAGTCACAGATACGCAGTATTTT
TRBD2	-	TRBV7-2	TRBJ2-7	CASSLAERGTYEQYF	TGTGCCAGCAGCTTAGCCGAGCGGGGGACCTACGAGCAGTACTTC
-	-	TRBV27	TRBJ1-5	CASSFYSNQPQHF	TGTGCCAGCAGTTTTTACAGCAATCAGCCCCAGCATTTT
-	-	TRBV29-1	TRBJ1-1	CSARWGPATEAFF	TGCAGCGCACGATGGGGCCCGGCCACTGAAGCTTTCTTT
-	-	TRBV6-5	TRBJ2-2	CASSYRLANTGELFF	TGTGCCAGCAGTTACCGTCTCGCGAACACCGGGGAGCTGTTTTTT
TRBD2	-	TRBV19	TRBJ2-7	CASSVGTSGRVFYEQYF	TGTGCCAGTAGTGTCGGGACTAGCGGGAGGGTGTTCTACGAGCAGTACTTC
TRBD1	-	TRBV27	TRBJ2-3	CASSWDRNTDTQYF	TGTGCCAGCAGCTGGGACAGAAACACAGATACGCAGTATTTT
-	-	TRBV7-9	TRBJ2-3	CASSHLQSTDTQYF	TGTGCCAGCAGTCATTTACAGAGCACAGATACGCAGTATTTT
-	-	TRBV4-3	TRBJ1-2	CASSQGNGYTF	TGCGCCAGCAGCCAAGGCAATGGCTACACCTTC
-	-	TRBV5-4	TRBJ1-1	CASSLAGRAFF	TGTGCCAGCAGCTTGGCAGGGAGAGCTTTCTTT
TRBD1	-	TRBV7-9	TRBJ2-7	CASSWGQGLSYEQYF	TGTGCCAGCAGCTGGGGACAGGGACTTTCCTACGAGCAGTACTTC
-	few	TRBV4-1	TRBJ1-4	CASSQVMAGTNEKLFF	TGCGCCAGCAGCCAAGTAATGGCAGGGACTAATGAAAAACTGTTTTTT
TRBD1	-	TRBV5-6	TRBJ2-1	CASGQGARAGSGEQFF	TGTGCCTCCGGACAGGGGGCGAGGGCGGGATCGGGTGAGCAGTTCTTC
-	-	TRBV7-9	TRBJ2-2	CASSLTGELFF	TGTGCCAGCAGCCTTACCGGGGAGCTGTTTTTT
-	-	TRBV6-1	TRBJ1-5	CASRTGGNQPQHF	TGTGCCAGCAGGACAGGCGGCAATCAGCCCCAGCATTTT
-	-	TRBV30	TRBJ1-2	CAWNSGLDYGYTF	TGTGCCTGGAACTCGGGGCTGGACTATGGCTACACCTTC
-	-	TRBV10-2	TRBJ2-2	CASSEEVVATGELFF	TGCGCCAGCAGTGAGGAGGTAGTGGCCACCGGGGAGCTGTTTTTT
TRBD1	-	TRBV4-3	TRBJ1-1	CASSLTDRGNTEAFF	TGCGCCAGCAGCCTAACGGACAGGGGCAACACTGAAGCTTTCTTT
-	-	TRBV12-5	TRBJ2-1	CASGGADSSYNEQFF	TGTGCTAGTGGGGGAGCGGACAGCTCCTACAATGAGCAGTTCTTC
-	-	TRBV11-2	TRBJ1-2	CTRGGPGYTF	TGTACACGAGGGGGGCCTGGCTACACCTTC
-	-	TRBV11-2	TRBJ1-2	CASSLGFGYTF	TGTGCCAGCAGCTTAGGGTTTGGCTACACCTTC
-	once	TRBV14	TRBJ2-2	CASSQGVRNTGELFF	TGTGCCAGCAGCCAAGGCGTCAGAAACACCGGGGAGCTGTTTTTT
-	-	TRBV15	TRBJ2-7	CATSQTATYEQYF	TGTGCCACCAGCCAGACGGCAACCTACGAGCAGTACTTC
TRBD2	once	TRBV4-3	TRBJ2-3	CASSQEGPSGGPTDTQYF	TGCGCCAGCAGCCAAGAAGGTCCTAGCGGGGGGCCCACAGATACGCAGTATTTT
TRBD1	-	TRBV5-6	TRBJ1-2	CASSPQGANYGYTF	TGTGCCAGCAGCCCACAGGGGGCTAACTATGGCTACACCTTC
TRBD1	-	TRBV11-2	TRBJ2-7	CASSPDRDRLYEQYF	TGTGCCAGCAGCCCCGACAGGGACCGACTTTACGAGCAGTACTTC
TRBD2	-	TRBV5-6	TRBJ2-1	CASSLEVGLLYNEQFF	TGTGCCAGCAGCCTAGAGGTGGGACTACTATACAATGAGCAGTTCTTC
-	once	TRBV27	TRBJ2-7	CASSSIAFQTHMGSYEQYF	TGTGCCAGCAGTTCCATCGCATTTCAGACTCACATGGGCTCCTACGAGCAGTACTTC
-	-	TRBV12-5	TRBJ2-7	CASGPSGDSTYEQYF	TGTGCTAGTGGTCCGTCCGGGGACTCCACCTACGAGCAGTACTTC
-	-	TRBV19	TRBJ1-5	CASSSGGNQPQHF	TGTGCCAGTAGTTCAGGGGGCAATCAGCCCCAGCATTTT
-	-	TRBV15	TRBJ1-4	CATSRDEGEGGEKLFF	TGTGCCACCAGCAGAGATGAGGGAGAGGGGGGAGAAAAACTGTTTTTT
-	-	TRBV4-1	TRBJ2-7	CASSQVAGDYEQYF	TGCGCCAGCAGCCAAGTGGCAGGGGATTACGAGCAGTACTTC
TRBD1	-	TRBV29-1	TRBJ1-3	CSGRDSHFPGNTIYF	TGCAGCGGACGGGACAGCCACTTCCCTGGAAACACCATATATTTT
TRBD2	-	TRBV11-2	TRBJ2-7	CASSTQAGGPHEQYF	TGTGCCAGCAGCACGCAAGCGGGAGGGCCCCACGAGCAGTACTTC
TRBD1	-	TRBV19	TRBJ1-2	CASTPGGQYGYTF	TGTGCCAGTACCCCGGGGGGACAGTATGGCTACACCTTC
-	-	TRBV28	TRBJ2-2	CASSQGRGGELFF	TGTGCCAGTTCCCAGGGTAGGGGCGGGGAGCTGTTTTTT
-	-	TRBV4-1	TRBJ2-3	CASSQDVPTSTDTQYF	TGCGCCAGCAGCCAAGATGTACCTACTAGCACAGATACGCAGTATTTT
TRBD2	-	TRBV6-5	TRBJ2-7	CASSYRRTSGAYEQYF	TGTGCCAGCAGTTATAGGCGGACTAGCGGTGCCTACGAGCAGTACTTC
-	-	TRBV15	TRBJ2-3	CATSSVDTGDTQYF	TGTGCCACCAGCAGCGTTGATACGGGGGATACGCAGTATTTT
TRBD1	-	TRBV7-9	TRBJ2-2	CASSHRGQGAPGELFF	TGTGCCAGCAGCCACCGGGGACAGGGGGCGCCGGGGGAGCTGTTTTTT
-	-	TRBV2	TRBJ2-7	CASSGPSVKLTYEQYF	TGTGCCAGCAGTGGCCCTAGCGTAAAACTTACCTACGAGCAGTACTTC